This T cell receptor beta chain was observed in a study of T cells in Graves' hyperthyroidism and ophthalmopathy. This clonotype was recorded many times. TCR beta CDR3 regions were amplified from RNA. An initial round of RT-PCR targeting the TCR CDR3 relied on the HTBI primer set. TCRdb re-derived calls from the multiplex PCR reads in MiXCR, one entry per CDR3 protein. The table records approximately 600,000 distinct CDR3 sequences, under 25% of them present only once. In germline, CDR1 is MDHEN, CDR2 SYDVKM. V lost 4 bases and J 2 bases, leaving 11 bases between the germline ends. The CDR3 runs to 14 residues. Ophthalmopathy cases met thresholds of Clinical Activity Score at least 3, NOSPECS grade at least 4 and duration under 3 months. Reasons for excluding patients were uncontrolled infection, other autoimmune disease, pregnancy or lactation.

This clonotype was sampled from a man aged 25 to 45 with Graves' ophthalmopathy. The rearrangement joins TRBV28 to TRBJ2-5; D is possibly TRBD1 or TRBD2 (5 bases each). Specimen: blood. CDR3 protein: CASSYGTDQETQYF. In nucleotides, the CDR3 is TGTGCCAGCAGTTACGGGACCGATCAAGAGACCCAGTACTTC.